This T cell receptor (beta chain) was recovered during a study of control samples from healthy donors and cancer patients. Germline V gene lookup returns CDR1 SGHRS and CDR2 YFSETQ. The CDR3 is made up of 15 amino acids. The ends were cut back, 2 bases at V and 3 bases at J, with 11 bases in the middle. TCRdb's table, derived via immunoSEQ multiplex PCR, lists solely in-frame clones and lacks some. The table lists 100,000 to 150,000 clones, about nine tenths of them singletons. The rearrangement links TRBV5-1 to TRBJ2-2; no clear D. The sequence came from a man between 18 and 35 years old in good health. Material for sequencing was blood. The DNA for the CDR3 is TGCGCCAGCAGCTTAGGCAGGACGGACACCGGGGAGCTGTTTTTT. This translates into CASSLGRTDTGELFF.